The following is a T cell receptor (beta chain) sequence with its context. Its antigen is still unknown. No base quality information exists; no much larger clone differs at one position. Using the deep immunoSEQ assay, TCR CDR3 regions were amplified from genomic DNA by multiplex PCR. Genomic DNA extracted from each cell subset was distributed evenly over all wells of several immunoSEQ 96-well plates, and each plate served as one replicate. For sorted subsets, about 0.2 ug genomic DNA, equal to 30,000 to 35,000 T cell genomes, was loaded into each replicate PCR. The purified libraries were quantified using a Qubit 3.0 fluorometer, sized with a Bioanalyzer 2100, and then quantified again using the KAPA Library Quantification kit. Every immunoSEQ 96-well plate was sequenced on a separate single-read 150-cycle Illumina NextSeq 550 flow cell. Turning to the authors' computational methods: Because the immunoSEQ output held only junctional sequences and lacked quality scores, the filtering could not match the filtering applied to full-length reads. Sequences were annotated with PyIR, a Python wrapper for IgBLAST v1.9, using IMGT germline references to assign V/J genes and CDR3. Any read was removed if the V/J assignment was weak (E-value above 1e-6), the CDR3 was missing, or the read contained stop codons, out-of-frame junctions, or ambiguous translated residues. V3J clonotypes were defined as sequences sharing an identical inferred V gene, J gene, and CDR3 amino acid sequence. Percentage overlap between repertoires was computed as shared unique clonotypes divided by the size of the smaller repertoire. Repertoire richness was assessed with RTK rarefaction, the Chao1 estimator, and Recon v2.1 estimates of unobserved clonotypes. Generation probabilities for all TCRbeta clonotypes obtained by the gDNA method from several donors were computed using OLGA. The table was pulled from immuneACCESS by TCRdb, which kept in-frame rearrangements only. Such tables lose some clones; where checked, under half of the loss comes from unresolved V genes, and the rest has no known cause. V and J calls and clone size are given by that table; D and trimming were obtained from the DNA. A total of 2 million to 3 million clones appear in this sample, 93% of them only once. 0.36% of the sample is held by the ten biggest clonotypes.

This specimen belongs to a study of shared clonotypes between healthy human individuals (dated by TCRdb to 2020 to 2021). About the study as a whole: A couple of women and a few men aged 18 to 49 years were included in the cohort. To estimate repertoire size and how much clonotype sharing occurs between individuals, the study deeply sequenced the blood TCR repertoires of five or six healthy adults. To increase sequencing depth and limit assay-specific biases, different laboratories used diverse techniques to prepare libraries and sequence TCR repertoires. For each donor, three plates each were used for CD4 naive and CD4 memory, two plates were used for CD8 naive, and one plate was used for CD8 memory. Between about 0.94 and 8.9 billion PBMCs per donor were obtained by leukapheresis.

Overall study outcomes, separate from this receptor: Estimated clonotype richness was generally larger for naive than for memory subsets. Across a handful of donors, about 5% of naive CD4, over 3% of naive CD8, around 2.1% of memory CD4, and under 0.45% of memory CD8 clonotypes were shared. Sampling was restricted to blood, and TCR repertoires in tissue are likely to differ from TCR repertoires in blood. Rarefaction of sorted-subset datasets indicated incomplete sequencing despite the large sequencing depth. Compared with non-shared clonotypes, the clonotypes found in all four sorted-subset donors had higher generation probabilities. Because the study included a small number of donors, the genetic and exposure-history diversity represented was limited. Pairwise subsampling indicated that sequencing depth was expected to affect the degree of clonotype sharing among donors.

Donors were healthy HIV-negative adults with no recently reported acute infections or vaccinations. Every donor was a Caucasian adult residing in Nashville, Tennessee, USA. Magnetic negative selection was used to enrich CD4+ T cells, after which naive cells were positively selected on CD45RA and the negative fraction became the memory subset. After blood collection by leukapheresis, PBMCs were isolated using Ficoll-Histopaque density gradient centrifugation and then cryopreserved in the vapor phase of liquid nitrogen. Analytical flow cytometry was used to check the purity and quantity of each magnetically sorted T cell population. Genomic DNA was isolated from every sorted fraction and measured by UV absorbance on a Nanodrop 2000c. The receptor was isolated from a man in his late teens or twenties in good health. Some clones in this sample may be carry-over from other donors' samples. Sequenced input: naive CD4+ T cells from PBMCs. What this sample's cell subset or site label stands for: CD45RA+ positively selected.

The CDR3 reads as follows: CASSFLRRTDTQYF. The nucleotides are TGTGCCAGCAGTTTTTTGCGGCGCACAGATACGCAGTATTTT. The chain is encoded by TRBV28 joined to TRBJ2-3; there is no confident call for the D gene. V is reduced by 3 bases and J by 1 base, leaving a spacing of 8 bases between them. The CDR3 runs 14 residues from the cysteine to the phenylalanine. Only the CDR3 portion is preserved as DNA: 42 bases, with reading frame beginning at the first base. In the germline V gene, CDR1 corresponds to MDHEN and CDR2 to SYDVKM. Where the CDR3 stops, the reference TRBV28 and TRBJ2-3 genes take over; the full variable domain is DVKVTQSSRYLVKRTGEKVFLECVQDMDHENMFWYRQDPGLGLRLIYFSYDVKMKEKGDIPEGYSVSREKKERFSLILESASTNQTSMYLCASSFLRRTDTQYFGPGTRLTVL.